This entry concerns a single T cell receptor (beta chain). What it binds is unknown. These data originate in a study of shared clonotypes between healthy human individuals. Donors were healthy HIV-negative adults without recently reported acute infections or vaccinations. Splitting the CD4+ cells yielded a CD45RA+ naive subset and a CD45RA-negative memory subset. Points from the study as a whole: Donor clonotype sharing was expected to depend on sequencing depth.

Produced via immunoSEQ multiplex PCR; TCRdb's table is partial and in-frame only. The sample has roughly 2.5 million clones; around 94% are singletons. The specimen sequenced was naive CD4+ T cells sorted from blood. Subset in this sample: CD45RA+ positively selected. The source of this sequence is a man aged 18 to 35 in good health.

CDR3 nucleotides: TGTGCCAGCAGTTACGGGACCCAAGAGACCCAGTACTTC. Amino acid sequence: CASSYGTQETQYF. The chain joins TRBV6-6 to TRBJ2-5; D might be TRBD1 or TRBD2, each matching 5 bases. Germline CDR1 reads MNHNY; CDR2 reads SVGAGI (reference sequence). This CDR3 is built from 13 residues. Trimming pared 2 bases from V and 1 base from J, leaving 5 bases between.